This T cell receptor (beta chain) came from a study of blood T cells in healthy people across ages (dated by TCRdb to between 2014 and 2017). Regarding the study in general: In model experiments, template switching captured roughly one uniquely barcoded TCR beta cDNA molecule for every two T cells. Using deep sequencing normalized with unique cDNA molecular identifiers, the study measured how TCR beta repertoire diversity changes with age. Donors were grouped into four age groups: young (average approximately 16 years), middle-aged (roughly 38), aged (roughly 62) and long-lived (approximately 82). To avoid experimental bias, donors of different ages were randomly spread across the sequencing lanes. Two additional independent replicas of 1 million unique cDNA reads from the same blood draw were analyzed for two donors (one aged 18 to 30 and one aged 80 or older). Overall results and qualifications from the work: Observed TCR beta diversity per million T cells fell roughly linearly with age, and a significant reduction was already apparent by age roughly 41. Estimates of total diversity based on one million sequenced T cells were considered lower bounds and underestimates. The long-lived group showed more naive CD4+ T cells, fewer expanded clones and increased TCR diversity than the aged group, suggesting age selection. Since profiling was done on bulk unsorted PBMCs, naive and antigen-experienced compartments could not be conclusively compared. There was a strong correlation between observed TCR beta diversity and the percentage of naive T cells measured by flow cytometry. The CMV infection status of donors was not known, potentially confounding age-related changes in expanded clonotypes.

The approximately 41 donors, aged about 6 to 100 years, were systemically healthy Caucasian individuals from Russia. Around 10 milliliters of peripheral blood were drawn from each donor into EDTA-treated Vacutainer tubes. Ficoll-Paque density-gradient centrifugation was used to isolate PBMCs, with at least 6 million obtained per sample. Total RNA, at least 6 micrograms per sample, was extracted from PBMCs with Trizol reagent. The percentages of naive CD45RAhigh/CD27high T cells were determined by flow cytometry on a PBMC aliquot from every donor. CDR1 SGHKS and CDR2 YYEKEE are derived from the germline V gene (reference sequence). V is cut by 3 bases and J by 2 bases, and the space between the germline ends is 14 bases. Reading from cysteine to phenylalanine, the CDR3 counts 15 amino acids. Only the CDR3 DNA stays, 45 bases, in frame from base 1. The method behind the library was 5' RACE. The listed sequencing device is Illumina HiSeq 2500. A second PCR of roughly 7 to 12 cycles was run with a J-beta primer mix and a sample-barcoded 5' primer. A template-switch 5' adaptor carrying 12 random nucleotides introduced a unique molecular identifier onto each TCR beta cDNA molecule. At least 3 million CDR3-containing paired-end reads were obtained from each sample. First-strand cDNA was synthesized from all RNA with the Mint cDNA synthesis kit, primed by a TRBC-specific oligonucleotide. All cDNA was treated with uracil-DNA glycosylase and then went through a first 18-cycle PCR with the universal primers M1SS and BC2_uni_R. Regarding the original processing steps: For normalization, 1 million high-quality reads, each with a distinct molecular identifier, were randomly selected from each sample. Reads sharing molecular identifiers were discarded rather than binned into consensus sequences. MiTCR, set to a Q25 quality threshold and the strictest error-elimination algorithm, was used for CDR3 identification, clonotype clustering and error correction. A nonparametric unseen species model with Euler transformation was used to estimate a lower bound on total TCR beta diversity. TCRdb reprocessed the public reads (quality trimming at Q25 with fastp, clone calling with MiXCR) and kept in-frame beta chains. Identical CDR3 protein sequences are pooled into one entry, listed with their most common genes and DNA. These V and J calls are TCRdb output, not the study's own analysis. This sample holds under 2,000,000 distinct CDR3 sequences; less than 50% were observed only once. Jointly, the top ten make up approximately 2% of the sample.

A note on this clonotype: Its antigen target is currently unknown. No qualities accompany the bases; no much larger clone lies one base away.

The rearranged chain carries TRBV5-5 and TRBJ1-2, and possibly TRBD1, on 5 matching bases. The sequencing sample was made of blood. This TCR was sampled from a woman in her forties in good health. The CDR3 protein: CASSWVTANNYGYTF. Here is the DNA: TGTGCCAGCAGCTGGGTGACAGCGAACAACTATGGCTACACCTTC.